This TCR beta chain originates from a study of OX40 agonist ivuxolimab in advanced cancers. In germline, CDR1 is LGHNA, CDR2 YNFKEQ. J was trimmed by 3 bases and V by 0 bases; bases with no gene match: 1. The CDR3 consists of 15 residues. Study conclusions and caveats: Expanded peripheral T cells had an undetermined antigen specificity. Compared with CD4+, CD8+ T cells on average had more expanded clones.

Concerning this clone: Its antigen is currently unknown.

Data came from immunoSEQ multiplex PCR; TCRdb stores just in-frame clones and leaves some out. The sample contains approximately 90,000 clones, around nine tenths of which appear only once. The receptor comes from an adult with an advanced solid tumor such as melanoma, head and neck, liver or kidney cancer. Sequencing was performed on CD4+ or CD8+ T cells sorted from blood, taken in a trial of the OX40 agonist ivuxolimab. The rearrangement joins TRBV4-2 to TRBJ1-5; 8 bases are a match to TRBD1. Here the CDR3 DNA reads TGTGCCAGCAGCCAAGAGGGACAGGACAATCAGCCCCAGCATTTT. This gives the protein CASSQEGQDNQPQHF.